These 16 T cell receptor beta chains share one sample of origin, sequenced in a study of blood T cell repertoires in COVID-19. Libraries were prepared by immunoSEQ multiplex PCR; TCRdb keeps only in-frame clonotypes and omits some of them. The sample has 60,000 to 65,000 clones; around 82% are singletons. The sequencing sample was made of peripheral blood. The receptors were sampled from a man aged 55 to 69 with COVID-19, enrolled during active disease.

V gene TRBV2 combines with J gene TRBJ2-4; perhaps TRBD1 as D (5 bases). Trimming cost V 3 bases and J 2 bases, with 11 bases left between them. The CDR3 length is 15 residues. Germline-derived CDR1 and CDR2 are SNHLY and FYNNEI. CDR3 sequence: CASSEAGSSKNIQYF. DNA of the CDR3: TGTGCCAGCAGTGAGGCAGGGTCATCCAAAAACATTCAGTACTTC.

The chain joins TRBV15 to TRBJ1-3, with unresolved D. From germline, CDR1 is LNHNV and CDR2 YYDKDF (reference sequence). The CDR3 length is 17 residues. V gave up 2 bases and J gave up 1 base, with 15 bases separating them. The CDR3 bases are TGTGCCACCAGCAGACCAAGAGGGTCGGTTTCTGGAAACACCATATATTTT. Its translation: CATSRPRGSVSGNTIYF.

The V gene is TRBV28, the J gene TRBJ2-2; unclear D gene. The germline V and J ends were trimmed by 5 bases and 4 bases, with 14 bases remaining between them. The CDR3 covers 15 residues. Germline loops: CDR1 MDHEN, CDR2 SYDVKM. CDR3 bases: TGTGCCAGCAGTCCCCAGCCTTCGGGCACCGGGGAGCTGTTTTTT. The encoded protein is CASSPQPSGTGELFF.

V is TRBV6-1 and J is TRBJ1-5; no clear D gene. V lost 2 bases and J 5 bases, leaving 7 bases between the germline ends. This CDR3 is 13 amino acids long. CDR1 is MNHNS, CDR2 SASEGT, per germline. In DNA, the CDR3 is TGTGCCAGCAGTGAAAGTCAGGATCAGCCCCAGCATTTT. This codes for CASSESQDQPQHF.

This clone was seen only a few times. The rearrangement links TRBV6-5 to TRBJ2-7; 9 bases line up with TRBD1. The length of the CDR3 is 15 residues. Trimming removed 6 bases from V and 6 bases from J; junction bases left unmatched: 12. Germline lookup yields CDR1 MNHEY and CDR2 SVGAGI. DNA of the CDR3: TGTGCCAGCAGGGTACAGGGGGCGTTAAGCGCCGAGCAGTACTTC. As protein: CASRVQGALSAEQYF.

The chain uses TRBV7-9 and TRBJ2-1; TRBD2 aligns across 9 bases. Looked up from germline, CDR1 is SEHNR and CDR2 is FQNEAQ (reference sequence). The J segment lost 8 bases and the V segment lost 1 base, leaving 0 bases of the junction unmatched. The CDR3 spans 13 residues. The CDR3 here is CASSLGGRDEQFF. The CDR3 DNA sequence: TGTGCCAGCAGCTTAGGCGGGAGGGATGAGCAGTTCTTC. The whole variable domain, filled in from reference TRBV7-9 and TRBJ2-1, reads DTGVSQNPRHKITKRGQNVTFRCDPISEHNRLYWYRQTLGQGPEFLTYFQNEAQLEKSRLLSDRFSAERPKGSFSTLEIQRTEQGDSAMYLCASSLGGRDEQFFGPGTRLTVL.

The chain is built from TRBV6-2 or TRBV6-3 and TRBJ2-3; D is unresolved. This CDR3 region has 12 residues. Germline loops: CDR1 MNHEY, CDR2 SVGEGT. V was shortened by 6 bases and J by 5 bases, with 9 bases between the two germline ends. CDR3 nucleotide sequence: TGTGCCAGCAGCAACATTGGAGATACGCAGTATTTT. As protein: CASSNIGDTQYF.

This clone was recorded once. The chain carries TRBV6-1 and TRBJ2-3; no reliable D call. The CDR3 covers 14 residues. CDR1 MNHNS and CDR2 SASEGT come from the germline V gene. V was trimmed by 2 bases and J by 7 bases, leaving 13 bases between them. The DNA for the CDR3 is TGTGCCAGCAGTGAAATTATGGTGCGAAATACGCAGTATTTT. This encodes CASSEIMVRNTQYF.

The chain combines TRBV6-5 with TRBJ1-5; D might be TRBD1 (6 bases). Germline values: CDR1 MNHEY, CDR2 SVGAGI. V shed 5 bases and J shed 7 bases, with 18 bases lying between them. This CDR3 contains 15 residues. CDR3 residues: CASSPRFRGGQPQHF. The CDR3 nucleotides are TGTGCCAGCAGTCCTCGATTCAGGGGTGGCCAGCCCCAGCATTTT.

This clone was seen a few times. The chain uses TRBV10-2 and TRBJ1-2; D is perhaps TRBD1 (5 bases). Germline CDR1 and CDR2: WSHSY and SAAADI. This CDR3 comprises 13 residues. The V gene lost 4 bases and the J gene lost 0 bases, with 6 bases spanning the gap. CDR3 in amino acids: CASSVTANYGYTF. CDR3 sequence (DNA): TGCGCCAGCAGTGTGACAGCTAACTATGGCTACACCTTC.

This clone has more than one count but fewer than ten. The CDR3 coding sequence is TGCGCCAGCAGTGAGGGCCCTTTTTATGGCTACACCTTC. Amino acid sequence: CASSEGPFYGYTF. The chain combines TRBV10-2 with TRBJ1-2, with D uncertain. V was trimmed by 2 bases and J by 5 bases, leaving 9 bases between them. This CDR3 region has 13 residues. Germline lookup yields CDR1 WSHSY and CDR2 SAAADI.

The DNA of the CDR3 is TGTGCTAGTGGTCCAGGGGACAGGGCTGGCGAGCAGTACTTC. This sequence encodes CASGPGDRAGEQYF. This sequence joins TRBV12-5 and TRBJ2-7, with 9 positions matching TRBD1. V was pared by 5 bases and J by 6 bases, with 8 bases of the junction left unmatched. The length of the CDR3 is 14 residues. The germline gives CDR1 LGHNT, CDR2 FRNRAP.

The rearrangement links TRBV7-3 to TRBJ1-5, with D possibly matching TRBD1 (6 bases). The V gene's germline CDR1 is SGHTA and CDR2 FQGTGA. The CDR3 is 13 amino acids. Between the trimmed V and J ends, which lost 3 bases and 7 bases, there was a span of 10 bases. CDR3 in amino acids: CASSLGARQPQHF. For the CDR3, the DNA is TGTGCCAGCAGCTTGGGGGCTAGGCAGCCCCAGCATTTT. The full variable domain, with the rest looked up from reference TRBV7-3 and TRBJ1-5, is GAGVSQTPSNKVTEKGKYVELRCDPISGHTALYWYRQSLGQGPEFLIYFQGTGAADDSGLPNDRFFAVRPEGSVSTLKIQRTERGDSAVYLCASSLGARQPQHFGDGTRLSIL.

The rearrangement joins TRBV3-1 (or the pseudogene TRBV3-2) to TRBJ2-3; D unclear. The CDR3 is made up of 14 amino acids. Germline V gene data show CDR1 as LGHDT and CDR2 as YNNKEL (reference sequence). V was cut by 0 bases and J by 2 bases, with 6 bases left in between. As DNA, the CDR3 is TGTGCCAGCAGCCAAGATACAGTCACAGATACGCAGTATTTT. It codes for CASSQDTVTDTQYF.

The CDR3, as DNA: TGTGCCAGCAGTATAAGGGGTTACGAGCAGTACTTC. Its translation: CASSIRGYEQYF. The rearrangement uses TRBV28 and TRBJ2-7; TRBD1 is a possible D gene (5 bases). This CDR3 contains 12 residues. Germline V gene sequence: CDR1 MDHEN, CDR2 SYDVKM. V shed 5 bases and J shed 4 bases, with 9 bases lying between them.

This sequence joins TRBV28 and TRBJ2-5; 8 nucleotides match TRBD2. V lost 8 bases, J lost 5 bases, and 4 bases stayed unmatched. Germline CDR1 and CDR2: MDHEN and SYDVKM. The CDR3 is 12 residues long. The CDR3 region is CASRTSGETQYF. CDR3 nucleotide sequence: TGTGCCAGCCGAACTAGCGGCGAGACCCAGTACTTC.